This record covers a single T cell receptor beta chain. Antigen unknown. The sample is drawn from a study of shared clonotypes between healthy human individuals. Trimming removed 4 bases from V and 5 bases from J, with 9 bases in between. The germline V gene encodes CDR1 MGHRA and CDR2 YSYEKL. This CDR3 is built from 12 residues. General observations from the study: The donor pool, a small one, limited the genetic and exposure-history diversity represented. As a rule, naive subsets had a larger estimated richness than memory subsets. The expectation was that sequencing depth would affect clonotype sharing among donors.

CD45RO-negative, CCR7-selected cells formed the naive CD8 fraction, which excluded terminally differentiated effector memory CD45RA+ cells. TCRdb's table, derived via immunoSEQ multiplex PCR, lists solely in-frame clones and lacks some. The sample carries 600,000 or so clones, approximately 95% recorded once. The chain couples TRBV4-1 to TRBJ2-7; a possible D gene is TRBD1 (6 bases). Sample: naive CD8+ T cells sorted from blood. The source of this sequence is a woman aged 30 to 39 in good health. In DNA form, the CDR3 reads TGCGCCAGCAGCCCCAGGGGTAACGAGCAGTACTTC. Encoded protein: CASSPRGNEQYF.